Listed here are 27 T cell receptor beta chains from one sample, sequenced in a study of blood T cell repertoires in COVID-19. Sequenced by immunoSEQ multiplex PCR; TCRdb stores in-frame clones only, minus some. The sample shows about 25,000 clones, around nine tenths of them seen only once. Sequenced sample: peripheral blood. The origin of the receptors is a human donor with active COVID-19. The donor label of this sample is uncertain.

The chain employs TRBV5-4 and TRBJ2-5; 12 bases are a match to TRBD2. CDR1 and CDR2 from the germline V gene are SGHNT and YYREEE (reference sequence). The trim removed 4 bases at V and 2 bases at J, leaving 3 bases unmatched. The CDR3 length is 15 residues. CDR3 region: CASSTSGRRQETQYF. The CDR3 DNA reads TGTGCCAGCAGCACTAGCGGGAGGAGGCAAGAGACCCAGTACTTC.

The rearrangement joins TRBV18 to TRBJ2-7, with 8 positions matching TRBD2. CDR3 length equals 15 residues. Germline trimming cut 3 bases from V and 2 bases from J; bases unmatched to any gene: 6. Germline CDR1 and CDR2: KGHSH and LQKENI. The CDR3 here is CASSPARGGPYEQYF. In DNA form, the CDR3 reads TGTGCCAGCTCACCGGCCCGGGGGGGGCCCTACGAGCAGTACTTC.

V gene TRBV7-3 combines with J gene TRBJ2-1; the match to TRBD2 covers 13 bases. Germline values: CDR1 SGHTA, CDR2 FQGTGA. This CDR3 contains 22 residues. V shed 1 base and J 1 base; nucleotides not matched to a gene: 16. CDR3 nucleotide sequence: TGTGCCAGCAGCTTAATGGGCAGGTCCGGGACTAGCGGGATCCCGTCCTACAATGAGCAGTTCTTC. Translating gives CASSLMGRSGTSGIPSYNEQFF.

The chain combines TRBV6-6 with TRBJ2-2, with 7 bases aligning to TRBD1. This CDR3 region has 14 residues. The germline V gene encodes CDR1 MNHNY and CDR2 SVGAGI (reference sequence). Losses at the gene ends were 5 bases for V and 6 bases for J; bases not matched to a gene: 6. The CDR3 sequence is CASSAQGYPGELFF. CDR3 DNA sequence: TGTGCCAGCAGTGCACAGGGGTACCCCGGGGAGCTGTTTTTT.

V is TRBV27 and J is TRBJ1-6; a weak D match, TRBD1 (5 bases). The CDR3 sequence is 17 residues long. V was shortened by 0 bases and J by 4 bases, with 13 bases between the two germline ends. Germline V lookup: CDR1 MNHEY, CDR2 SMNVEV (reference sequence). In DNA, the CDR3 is TGTGCCAGCAGTTTATCAGGCAGGGCCCTTTATAATTCACCCCTCCACTTT. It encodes CASSLSGRALYNSPLHF.

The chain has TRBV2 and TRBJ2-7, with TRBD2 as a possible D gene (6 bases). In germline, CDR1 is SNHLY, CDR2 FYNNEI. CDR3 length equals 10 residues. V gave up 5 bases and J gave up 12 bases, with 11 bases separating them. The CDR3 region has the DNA TGTGCCAGCAGTTCCGGGACTGCGTACTTC. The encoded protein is CASSSGTAYF.

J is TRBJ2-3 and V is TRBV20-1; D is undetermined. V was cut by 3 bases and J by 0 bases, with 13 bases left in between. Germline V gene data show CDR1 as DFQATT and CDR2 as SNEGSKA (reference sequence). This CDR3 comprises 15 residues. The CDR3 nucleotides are TGCAGTGCTAGTCTGTCAGCGCCTAGCACAGATACGCAGTATTTT. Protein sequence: CSASLSAPSTDTQYF.

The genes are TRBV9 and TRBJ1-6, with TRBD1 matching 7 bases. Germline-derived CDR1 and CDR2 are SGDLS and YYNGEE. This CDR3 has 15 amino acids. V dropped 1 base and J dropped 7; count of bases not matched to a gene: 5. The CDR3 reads CASSVRTGENSPLHF. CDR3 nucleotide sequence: TGTGCCAGCAGCGTAAGGACAGGAGAAAATTCACCCCTCCACTTT.

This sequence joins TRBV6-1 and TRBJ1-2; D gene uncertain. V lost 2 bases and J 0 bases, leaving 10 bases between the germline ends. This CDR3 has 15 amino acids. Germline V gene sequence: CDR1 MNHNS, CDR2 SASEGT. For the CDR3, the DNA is TGTGCCAGCAGTGAATTCTCCGGAGCTAACTATGGCTACACCTTC. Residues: CASSEFSGANYGYTF.

The CDR3 region is CAISHDVPVNTGELFF. CDR3 nucleotide sequence: TGTGCCATCAGCCACGATGTACCGGTGAACACCGGGGAGCTGTTTTTT. J is TRBJ2-2 and V is TRBV10-3; D ambiguous. Trimming removed 6 bases from V and 1 base from J, with 15 bases in between. This CDR3 region has 16 residues. Germline values: CDR1 ENHRY, CDR2 SYGVKD.

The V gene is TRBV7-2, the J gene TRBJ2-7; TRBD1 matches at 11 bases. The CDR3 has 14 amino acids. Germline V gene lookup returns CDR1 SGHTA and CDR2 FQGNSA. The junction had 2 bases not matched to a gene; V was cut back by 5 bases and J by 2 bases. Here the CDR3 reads CASSADRGPYEQYF. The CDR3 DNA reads TGTGCCAGCAGCGCGGACAGGGGGCCCTACGAGCAGTACTTC.

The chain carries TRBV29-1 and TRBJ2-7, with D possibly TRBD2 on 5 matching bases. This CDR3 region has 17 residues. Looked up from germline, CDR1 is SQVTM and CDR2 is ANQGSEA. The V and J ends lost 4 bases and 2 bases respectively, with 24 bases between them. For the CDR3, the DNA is TGCAGCGTTGTTGGCTCCCGGAGGAGCGGAGCCACCTACGAGCAGTACTTC. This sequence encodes CSVVGSRRSGATYEQYF.

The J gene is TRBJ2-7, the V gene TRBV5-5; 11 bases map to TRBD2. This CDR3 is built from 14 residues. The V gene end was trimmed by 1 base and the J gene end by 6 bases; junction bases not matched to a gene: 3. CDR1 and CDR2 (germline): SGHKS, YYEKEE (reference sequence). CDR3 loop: CASSLTSGSFEQYF. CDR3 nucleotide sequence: TGTGCCAGCAGCTTGACTAGCGGGAGCTTCGAGCAGTACTTC.

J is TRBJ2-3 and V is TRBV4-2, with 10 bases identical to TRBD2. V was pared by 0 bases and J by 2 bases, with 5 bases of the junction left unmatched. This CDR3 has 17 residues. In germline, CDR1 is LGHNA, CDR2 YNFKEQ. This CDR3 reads CASSQELGTSATDTQYF. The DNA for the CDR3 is TGTGCCAGCAGCCAAGAGTTGGGGACTAGCGCCACAGATACGCAGTATTTT.

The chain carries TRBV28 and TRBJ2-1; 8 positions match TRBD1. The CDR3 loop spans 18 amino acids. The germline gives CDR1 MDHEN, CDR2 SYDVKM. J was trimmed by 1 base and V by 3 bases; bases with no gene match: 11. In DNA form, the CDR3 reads TGTGCCAGCAGTTTCACGTCAGGGGGCCTGGGTTCCTACAATGAGCAGTTCTTC. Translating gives CASSFTSGGLGSYNEQFF.

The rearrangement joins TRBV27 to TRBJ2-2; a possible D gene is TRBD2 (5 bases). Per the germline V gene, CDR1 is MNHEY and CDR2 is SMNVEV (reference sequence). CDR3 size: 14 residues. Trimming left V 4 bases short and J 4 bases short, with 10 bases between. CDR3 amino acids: CASSYEGGTGELFF. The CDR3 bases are TGTGCCAGCAGTTATGAGGGTGGCACCGGGGAGCTGTTTTTT.

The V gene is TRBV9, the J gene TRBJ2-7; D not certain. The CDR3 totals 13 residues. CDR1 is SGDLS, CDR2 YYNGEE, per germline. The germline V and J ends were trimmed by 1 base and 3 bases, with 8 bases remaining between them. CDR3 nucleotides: TGTGCCAGCAGCGTATCACAAAACTACGAGCAGTACTTC. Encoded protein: CASSVSQNYEQYF.

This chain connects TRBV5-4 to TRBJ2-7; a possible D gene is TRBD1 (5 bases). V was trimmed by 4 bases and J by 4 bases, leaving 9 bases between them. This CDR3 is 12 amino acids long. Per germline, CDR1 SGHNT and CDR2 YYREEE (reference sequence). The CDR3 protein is CASSTDSYEQYF. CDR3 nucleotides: TGTGCCAGCAGCACCGACAGTTACGAGCAGTACTTC.

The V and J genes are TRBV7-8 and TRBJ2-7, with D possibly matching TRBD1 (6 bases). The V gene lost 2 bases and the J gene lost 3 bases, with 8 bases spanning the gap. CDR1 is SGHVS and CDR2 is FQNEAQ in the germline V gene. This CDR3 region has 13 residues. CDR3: CASSLNRDYEQYF. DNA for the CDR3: TGTGCCAGCAGCTTAAACAGGGACTACGAGCAGTACTTC.

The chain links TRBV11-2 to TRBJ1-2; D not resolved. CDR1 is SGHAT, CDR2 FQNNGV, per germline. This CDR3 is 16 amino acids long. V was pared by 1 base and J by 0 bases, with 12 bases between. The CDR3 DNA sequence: TGTGCCAGCAGCTTAGCCCCCCAAACAGCTAACTATGGCTACACCTTC. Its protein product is CASSLAPQTANYGYTF.

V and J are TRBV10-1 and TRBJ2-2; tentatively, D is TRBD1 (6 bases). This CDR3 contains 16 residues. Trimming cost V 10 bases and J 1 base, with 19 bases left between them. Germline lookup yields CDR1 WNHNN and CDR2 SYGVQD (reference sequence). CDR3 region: CANKGGRRMNTGELFF. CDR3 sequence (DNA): TGCGCCAACAAAGGGGGACGGAGGATGAACACCGGGGAGCTGTTTTTT.

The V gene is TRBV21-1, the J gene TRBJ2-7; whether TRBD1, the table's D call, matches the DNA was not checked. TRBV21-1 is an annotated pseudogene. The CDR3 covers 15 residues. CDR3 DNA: TGTGCCAGCAGCGCACCAGGGAAGTGGTCCTACGAGCAGTACTTC. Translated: CASSAPGKWSYEQYF.

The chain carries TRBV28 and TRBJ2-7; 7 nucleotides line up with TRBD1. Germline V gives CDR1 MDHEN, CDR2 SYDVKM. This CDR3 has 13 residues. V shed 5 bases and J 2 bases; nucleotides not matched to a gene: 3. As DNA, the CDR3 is TGTGCCAGCAGTCTGGGACAGACCTACGAGCAGTACTTC. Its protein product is CASSLGQTYEQYF. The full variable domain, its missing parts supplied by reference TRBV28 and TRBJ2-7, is DVKVTQSSRYLVKRTGEKVFLECVQDMDHENMFWYRQDPGLGLRLIYFSYDVKMKEKGDIPEGYSVSREKKERFSLILESASTNQTSMYLCASSLGQTYEQYFGPGTRLTVT.

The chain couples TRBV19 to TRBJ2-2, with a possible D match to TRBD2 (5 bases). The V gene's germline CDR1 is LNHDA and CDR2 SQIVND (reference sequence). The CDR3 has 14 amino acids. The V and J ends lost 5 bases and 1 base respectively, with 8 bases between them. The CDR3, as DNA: TGTGCCAGTAGTGCCGGACTGAACACCGGGGAGCTGTTTTTT. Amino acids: CASSAGLNTGELFF.

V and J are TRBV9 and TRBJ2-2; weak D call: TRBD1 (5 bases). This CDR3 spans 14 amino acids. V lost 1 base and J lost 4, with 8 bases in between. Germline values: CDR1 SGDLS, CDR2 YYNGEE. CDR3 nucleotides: TGTGCCAGCAGCGTAACCGACAGCACCGGGGAGCTGTTTTTT. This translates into CASSVTDSTGELFF.

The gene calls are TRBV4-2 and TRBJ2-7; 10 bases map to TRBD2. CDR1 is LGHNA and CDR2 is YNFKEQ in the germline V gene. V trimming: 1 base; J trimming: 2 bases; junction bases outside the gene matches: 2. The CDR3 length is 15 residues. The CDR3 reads CASSQAGTSAYEQYF. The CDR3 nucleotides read TGTGCCAGCAGCCAAGCCGGGACTAGCGCCTACGAGCAGTACTTC.

CDR3 DNA: TGCAGTGCACACAGCGGATTAGGACTGTTTTTT. Translated, it gives CSAHSGLGLFF. The chain is built from TRBV20-1 and TRBJ1-4; D is uncertain. Germline CDR1 and CDR2: DFQATT and SNEGSKA (reference sequence). The CDR3 covers 11 residues. Trimming removed 6 bases from V and 13 bases from J, with 15 bases in between.